Each of the 7 T cell receptor beta chains below was sequenced from the same sample in a study of metastatic and nonmetastatic thyroid tumors. None of the patients had undergone any treatment ahead of thyroid surgery. TCRdb reanalyzed the PCR reads via MiXCR. The sample consists of approximately 6,300 clones, 15% to 20% of them appearing once. The specimen sequenced was adjacent normal tissue. The origin of the receptors is a female donor with papillary thyroid cancer or a benign thyroid nodule (not recorded which). Some clones in this sample may be carry-over from other donors' samples.

V is TRBV2 and J is TRBJ1-5; 8 bases align to TRBD1. From germline, CDR1 is SNHLY and CDR2 FYNNEI. The V segment lost 4 bases and the J segment 4 bases; nucleotides outside the gene matches: 3. This CDR3 comprises 14 residues. The CDR3 protein is CASSADRVNQPQHF. CDR3 DNA sequence: TGTGCCAGCAGTGCGGACAGGGTTAATCAGCCCCAGCATTTT. Based on the CDR3 plus reference TRBV2 and TRBJ1-5, the full variable domain is EPEVTQTPSHQVTQMGQEVILRCVPISNHLYFYWYRQILGQKVEFLVSFYNNEISEKSEIFDDQFSVERPDGSNFTLKIRSTKLEDSAMYFCASSADRVNQPQHFGDGTRLSIL.

Remarks on this clone: Distinct nucleotide sequences in the sample also encode this CDR3. This rearrangement joins TRBV7-3 to TRBJ1-1; perhaps TRBD1 as D (5 bases). Trimming took off 5 bases at V and 4 bases at J, with 23 bases between the two ends. The CDR3 has 17 residues. Germline loops: CDR1 SGHTA, CDR2 FQGTGA. CDR3 sequence reads: CASSPRRGARGGTEAFF. CDR3 bases: TGTGCCAGCAGCCCCAGGCGTGGGGCGCGAGGTGGCACTGAAGCTTTCTTT.

This clone is labeled as medium-sized (0.01 to 0.1%). CDR3 sequence: CASSSHYRGPTNEKLFF. In DNA form, the CDR3 reads TGTGCCAGCAGTTCCCACTACAGGGGTCCAACTAATGAAAAACTGTTTTTT. This chain connects TRBV27 to TRBJ1-4; 7 nucleotides agree with TRBD1. This CDR3 is 17 amino acids long. Germline V gene sequence: CDR1 MNHEY, CDR2 SMNVEV (reference sequence). Trimming took 4 bases from V and 0 from J; bases not matched to a gene: 8.

The chain joins TRBV6-5 to TRBJ2-6; TRBD2 might be the D (6 bases). There are 18 residues in the CDR3. The V and J ends lost 6 bases and 3 bases respectively, with 21 bases between them. Germline CDR1 MNHEY, CDR2 SVGAGI. CDR3 loop: CASRSTGTGPFGANVLTF. The CDR3 DNA follows: TGTGCCAGCAGATCAACCGGGACTGGGCCGTTTGGGGCCAACGTCCTGACTTTC.

This chain links TRBV14 with TRBJ2-2, with D possibly being TRBD1 (6 bases). The germline gives CDR1 SGHDN, CDR2 FVKESK. Trimming took off 0 bases at V and 6 bases at J, with 11 bases between the two ends. This CDR3 is built from 15 residues. CDR3 amino acids: CASSQDQQGAGELFF. Here the CDR3 DNA reads TGTGCCAGCAGCCAAGATCAACAGGGAGCCGGGGAGCTGTTTTTT. The full variable domain, completed using reference TRBV14 and TRBJ2-2, is EAGVTQFPSHSVIEKGQTVTLRCDPISGHDNLYWYRRVMGKEIKFLLHFVKESKQDESGMPNNRFLAERTGGTYSTLKVQPAELEDSGVYFCASSQDQQGAGELFFGEGSRLTVL.

The CDR3 reads CARSTGGKDTQYF. The CDR3 coding sequence is TGTGCTAGAAGCACAGGGGGGAAGGATACGCAGTATTTT. The J gene is TRBJ2-3, the V gene TRBV7-7; 8 nucleotides align to TRBD1. The CDR3 has 13 residues. Looked up from germline, CDR1 is SSHAT and CDR2 is FNYEAQ (reference sequence). The entire variable domain, with the rest obtained from reference TRBV7-7 and TRBJ2-3, is as follows: GAGVSQSPRYKVTKRGQDVTLRCDPISSHATLYWYQQALGQGPEFLTYFNYEAQPDKSGLPSDRFSAERPEGSISTLTIQRTEQRDSAMYRCARSTGGKDTQYFGPGTRLTVL.

This clone is medium-sized (0.01 to 0.1%) within its sample. This chain uses TRBV27 with TRBJ1-5; D unclear. Between the trimmed V and J ends, which lost 3 bases and 8 bases, there was a span of 11 bases. This CDR3 spans 13 amino acids. CDR1 is MNHEY, CDR2 SMNVEV, per germline (reference sequence). The CDR3 sequence: CASSFAGSKPQHF. DNA for the CDR3: TGTGCCAGCAGTTTCGCGGGTAGTAAGCCCCAGCATTTT.